This is a list of T cell receptor beta chains from one sample in a study of T cell repertoires in cytomegalovirus infection. One entry per CDR3 protein, called by TCRdb with MiXCR from the reads. The sample contains around 530,000 distinct CDR3 sequences, roughly 29% of which appear only once. The sample consisted of PBMCs. These receptors were collected from a human donor in good health (CMV status not recorded). Some clones in this sample may be carry-over from other donors' samples. CDR3s leave out the opening cysteine and the closing phenylalanine or tryptophan.

v_gene: TRBV28; len: 13; CDR3aa: ASRKLWGDGNTIY
v_gene: TRBV19; len: 13; CDR3aa: ASSNTGGGLGEQF
v_gene: TRBV19; len: 13; CDR3aa: ASSIAGTGNNEQF
v_gene: TRBV11-2; len: 14; CDR3aa: ASSVRSGKPNNEQF
v_gene: TRBV7-9; len: 14; CDR3aa: ASSLFGGSQGWTQY
v_gene: TRBV2; len: 13; CDR3aa: ASSEEAASAETQY
v_gene: TRBV2; len: 9; CDR3aa: ASDSNQPQH
v_gene: TRBV6-5; len: 13; CDR3aa: ASRTETGPSYEQY
v_gene: TRBV7-8; len: 13; CDR3aa: ASSLVPDRGYEQY
v_gene: TRBV7-2; len: 12; CDR3aa: ASSLDSFNEKLF
v_gene: TRBV24-1; len: 11; CDR3aa: ATQDRATSEAF
v_gene: TRBV27; len: 12; CDR3aa: ASSTQRELDTQY
v_gene: TRBV4-3; len: 15; CDR3aa: ASSQELIGSPPDEQY
v_gene: TRBV7-2; len: 12; CDR3aa: ASSLDEENTEAF
v_gene: TRBV11-2; len: 13; CDR3aa: ASSPTGSSTYGYT
v_gene: TRBV19; len: 13; CDR3aa: ASSIGDVNPYGYT
v_gene: TRBV9; len: 10; CDR3aa: ASSAAGGGYT
v_gene: TRBV7-2; len: 12; CDR3aa: ASSLAGGPYEQY
v_gene: TRBV28; len: 13; CDR3aa: ASNSAAEGSSEQF
v_gene: TRBV7-8; len: 13; CDR3aa: ASSLYRGRLETQY
v_gene: TRBV5-5; len: 15; CDR3aa: ASTLDLMISGANVLT
v_gene: TRBV19; len: 11; CDR3aa: ASSAANTGELF
v_gene: TRBV7-9; len: 12; CDR3aa: ASSLWDSNEKLF
v_gene: TRBV7-8; len: 12; CDR3aa: ASSLAPGYYGYT
v_gene: TRBV5-5; len: 14; CDR3aa: ASSLSPGGRSQPQH
v_gene: TRBV18; len: 12; CDR3aa: ASSELDSNYGYT
v_gene: TRBV7-2; len: 13; CDR3aa: ASSLGPSGTNEQF
v_gene: TRBV29-1; len: 15; CDR3aa: SVEVLAGKSPYNEQF
v_gene: TRBV28; len: 14; CDR3aa: ASSTPGQGSNQPQH
v_gene: TRBV9; len: 17; CDR3aa: ASSVVAGSRWDPYNEQF
v_gene: TRBV2; len: 10; CDR3aa: ASRGLHYEQY
v_gene: TRBV20-1; len: 12; CDR3aa: SARLAGDTGELF
v_gene: TRBV15; len: 11; CDR3aa: ATRIAQGTEAF
v_gene: TRBV30; len: 11; CDR3aa: AWSKGGGTEAF
v_gene: TRBV7-2; len: 13; CDR3aa: ASSLVVQRKETQY
v_gene: TRBV9; len: 13; CDR3aa: ASSVSGAGANVLT
v_gene: TRBV20-1; len: 11; CDR3aa: SARTSGTDTQY
v_gene: TRBV5-6; len: 10; CDR3aa: ASSLEDRGRF
v_gene: TRBV19; len: 12; CDR3aa: ASSPSGSANEQY
v_gene: TRBV7-9; len: 14; CDR3aa: ASSPIADFSYNEQF
v_gene: TRBV2; len: 12; CDR3aa: ASSWEGGANVLT
v_gene: TRBV28; len: 14; CDR3aa: ASRRGTSGRFYEQY
v_gene: TRBV5-1; len: 15; CDR3aa: ASSLATGVRPDYGYT
v_gene: TRBV11-3; len: 14; CDR3aa: ASQDRDRLTNTEAF
v_gene: TRBV5-6; len: 15; CDR3aa: ASSRLQGPAAKNIQY
v_gene: TRBV6-6; len: 10; CDR3aa: ASSYRGGEQF
v_gene: TRBV19; len: 12; CDR3aa: ASSIDGIPNEQF
v_gene: TRBV27; len: 12; CDR3aa: ASSLLPGNYGYT
v_gene: TRBV6-2/TRBV6-3; len: 14; CDR3aa: ASRGTGVRSYNEQF
v_gene: TRBV7-2; len: 14; CDR3aa: ASSLQGPLGYNEQF
v_gene: TRBV6-5; len: 12; CDR3aa: ASKGQGKGQPQH
v_gene: TRBV6-2/TRBV6-3; len: 11; CDR3aa: ASSHPAAGEQY
v_gene: TRBV12-3/TRBV12-4; len: 16; CDR3aa: ASSLEREIPNRTDTQY